The 6 T cell receptor beta chains below come from one sample, sequenced in a study of cytomegalovirus exposure and HLA in healthy donors. Primers: 60 Vbeta forward and 13 Jbeta reverse. The data were produced by immunoSEQ multiplex PCR, yet TCRdb's version contains in-frame clones alone and is incomplete. This repertoire shows approximately 100,000 clones, just under 70% found once; its top ten account for roughly 5.3%. The sample comprised PBMCs. These receptors all stem from a woman aged 70-85 years in good health and CMV-seropositive.

The chain employs TRBV2 and TRBJ2-7; D perhaps matches TRBD1 (7 bases). Trimming took 2 bases from V and 0 from J, leaving 8 bases between them. The CDR3 extends over 14 amino acids. Germline CDR1 and CDR2: SNHLY and FYNNEI. The CDR3 DNA reads TGTGCCAGCAGTGAACAGGGGGGCTCCTACGAGCAGTACTTC. Translating it yields CASSEQGGSYEQYF.

The rearrangement uses TRBV2 and TRBJ1-6, with D hard to call. V shed 3 bases and J shed 7 bases, with 13 bases lying between them. Germline V gene lookup returns CDR1 SNHLY and CDR2 FYNNEI. The CDR3 totals 15 residues. CDR3 nucleotide sequence: TGTGCCAGCAGTGAGGGCAGGCCGCCGAATTCACCCCTCCACTTT. Residues: CASSEGRPPNSPLHF. Full variable domain (rest looked up from reference TRBV2 and TRBJ1-6): EPEVTQTPSHQVTQMGQEVILRCVPISNHLYFYWYRQILGQKVEFLVSFYNNEISEKSEIFDDQFSVERPDGSNFTLKIRSTKLEDSAMYFCASSEGRPPNSPLHFGNGTRLTVT.

The J gene is TRBJ1-1, the V gene TRBV4-3; 9 bases match TRBD1. Germline V lookup: CDR1 LGHNA, CDR2 YSLEER. Trimming cost V 5 bases and J 5 bases; bases outside gene matches: 9. The CDR3 extends over 15 amino acids. The CDR3 DNA follows: TGCGCCAGCAGCAAGATTGGGACAGGGATTACTGAAGCTTTCTTT. This sequence encodes CASSKIGTGITEAFF.

The genes are TRBV4-1 and TRBJ2-3; 11 bases are a match to TRBD2. This CDR3 has 15 residues. Germline values: CDR1 MGHRA, CDR2 YSYEKL. Trimming at V came to 3 bases and at J to 3 bases, leaving 2 bases not matched to a gene. CDR3 in amino acids: CASSQVAGGTDTQYF. CDR3 coding DNA: TGCGCCAGCAGCCAGGTAGCGGGGGGGACAGATACGCAGTATTTT.

The chain uses TRBV15 and TRBJ2-5; TRBD1 is a possible D gene (6 bases). Germline-derived CDR1 and CDR2 are LNHNV and YYDKDF (reference sequence). V gave up 5 bases and J gave up 0 bases, with 10 bases separating them. CDR3 length equals 14 residues. The CDR3 DNA reads TGTGCCACCAGCCTAGACAGGTACCAAGAGACCCAGTACTTC. Its protein product is CATSLDRYQETQYF.

The genes are TRBV19 and TRBJ1-1, with a possible D match to TRBD1 (6 bases). Germline lookup yields CDR1 LNHDA and CDR2 SQIVND (reference sequence). This CDR3 has 12 amino acids. The germline V and J ends were trimmed by 5 bases and 10 bases, with 14 bases remaining between them. The CDR3 protein is CASSGTQGGAFF. In nucleotides, the CDR3 is TGTGCCAGTAGTGGGACACAGGGTGGAGCTTTCTTT.